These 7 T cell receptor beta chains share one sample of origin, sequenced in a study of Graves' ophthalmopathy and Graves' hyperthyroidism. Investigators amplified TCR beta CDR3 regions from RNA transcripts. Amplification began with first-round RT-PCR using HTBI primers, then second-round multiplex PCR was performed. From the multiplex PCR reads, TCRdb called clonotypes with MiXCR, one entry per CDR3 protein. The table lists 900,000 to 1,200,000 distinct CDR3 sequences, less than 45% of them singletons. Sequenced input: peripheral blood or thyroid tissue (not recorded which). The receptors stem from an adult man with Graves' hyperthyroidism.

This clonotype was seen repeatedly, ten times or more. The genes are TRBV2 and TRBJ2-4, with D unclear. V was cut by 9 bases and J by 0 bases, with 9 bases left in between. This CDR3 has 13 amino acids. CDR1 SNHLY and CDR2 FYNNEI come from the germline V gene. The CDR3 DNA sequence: TGTGCCAGATCGGACCTAGCCAAAAACATTCAGTACTTC. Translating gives CARSDLAKNIQYF.

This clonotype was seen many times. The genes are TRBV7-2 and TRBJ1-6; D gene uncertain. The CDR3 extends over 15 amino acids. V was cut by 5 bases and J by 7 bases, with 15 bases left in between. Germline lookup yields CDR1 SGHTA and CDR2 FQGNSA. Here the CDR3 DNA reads TGTGCCAGCAGCCAACGGGTCCTCTGGAATTCACCCCTCCACTTT. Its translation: CASSQRVLWNSPLHF. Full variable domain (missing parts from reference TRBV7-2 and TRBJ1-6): GAGVSQSPSNKVTEKGKDVELRCDPISGHTALYWYRQSLGQGLEFLIYFQGNSAPDKSGLPSDRFSAERTGGSVSTLTIQRTQQEDSAVYLCASSQRVLWNSPLHFGNGTRLTVT.

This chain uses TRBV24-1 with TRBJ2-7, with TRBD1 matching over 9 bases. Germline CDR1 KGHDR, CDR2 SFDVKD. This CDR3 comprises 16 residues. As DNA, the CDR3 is TGTGCTAGAGGTCCTACAGGGGGCATTGGGACACGGGTGCAGTACTTC. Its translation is CARGPTGGIGTRVQYF.

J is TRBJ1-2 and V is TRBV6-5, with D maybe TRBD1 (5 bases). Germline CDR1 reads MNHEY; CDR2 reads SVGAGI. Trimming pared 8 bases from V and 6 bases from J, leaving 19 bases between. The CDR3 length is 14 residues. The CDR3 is CASSTGLKTDGYTF. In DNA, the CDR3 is TGTGCCAGCTCTACGGGACTCAAAACCGATGGCTACACCTTC.

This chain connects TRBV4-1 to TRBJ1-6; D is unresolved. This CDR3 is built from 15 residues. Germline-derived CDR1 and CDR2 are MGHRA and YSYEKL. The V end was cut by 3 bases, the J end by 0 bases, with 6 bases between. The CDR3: CASSHPSSYNSPLHF. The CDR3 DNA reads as TGCGCCAGCAGCCATCCAAGCTCCTATAATTCACCCCTCCACTTT.

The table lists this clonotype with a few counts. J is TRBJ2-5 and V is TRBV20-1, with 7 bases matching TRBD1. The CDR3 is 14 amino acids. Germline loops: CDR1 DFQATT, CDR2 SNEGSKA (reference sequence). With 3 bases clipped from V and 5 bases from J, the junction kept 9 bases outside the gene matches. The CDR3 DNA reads TGCAGTGCTAGGCCGGGACAGAGTAAGGAGACCCAGTACTTC. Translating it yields CSARPGQSKETQYF.

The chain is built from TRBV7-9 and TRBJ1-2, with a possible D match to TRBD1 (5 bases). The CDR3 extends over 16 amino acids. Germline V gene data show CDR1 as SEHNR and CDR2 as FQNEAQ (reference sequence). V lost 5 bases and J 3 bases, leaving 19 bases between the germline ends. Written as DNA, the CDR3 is TGTGCCAGCAGCCAGGGAGTCGGGAGCGGGCACTATGGCTACACCTTC. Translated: CASSQGVGSGHYGYTF.